This T cell receptor (beta chain) was captured by sequencing in a study of blood T cell repertoires in COVID-19. Study information: Sites across the United States, Italy and Spain contributed samples from acute and convalescent COVID-19.

Germline CDR1 and CDR2: SGHNT and YENEEA. The CDR3 loop spans 14 amino acids. V lost 0 bases and J 1 base, leaving 6 bases between the germline ends. Generated by immunoSEQ multiplex PCR, the TCRdb table keeps only in-frame clones and is missing some. The table has 90,000 to 100,000 clones, roughly 80% seen once. The sequence came from a man aged 55 to 70 with acute or convalescent COVID-19. Sequencing used peripheral blood. The V call is TRBV11-3, the J call TRBJ1-1; possible D gene TRBD1, 5 bases. CDR3 sequence (DNA): TGTGCCAGCAGCTTAGATGGGGCGAACACTGAAGCTTTCTTT. This codes for CASSLDGANTEAFF.